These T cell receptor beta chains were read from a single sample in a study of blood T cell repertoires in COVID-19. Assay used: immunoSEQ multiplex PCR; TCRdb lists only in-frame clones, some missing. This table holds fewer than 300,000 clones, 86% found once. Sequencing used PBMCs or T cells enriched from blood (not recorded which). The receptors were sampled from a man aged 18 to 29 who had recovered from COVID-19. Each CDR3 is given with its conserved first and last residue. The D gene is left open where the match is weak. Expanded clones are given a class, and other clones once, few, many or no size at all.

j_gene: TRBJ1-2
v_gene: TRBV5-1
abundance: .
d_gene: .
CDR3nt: TGCGCCAGCAGCCCTGAAGGGGATGGCTACACCTTC
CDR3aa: CASSPEGDGYTF

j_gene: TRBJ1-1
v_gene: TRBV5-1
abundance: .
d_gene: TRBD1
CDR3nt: TGCGCCAGCAGCGTCGACAGGGTTCTAGCTTTCTTT
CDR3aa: CASSVDRVLAFF

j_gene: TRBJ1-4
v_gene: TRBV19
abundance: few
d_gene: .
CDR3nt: TGTGCCAGTAAGGAGACCAAAAATGAAAAACTGTTTTTT
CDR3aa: CASKETKNEKLFF

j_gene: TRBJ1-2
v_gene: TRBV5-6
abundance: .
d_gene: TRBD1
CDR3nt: TGTGCCAGCAGCGGCCGGGACAGGGTGAGCTATGGCTACACCTTC
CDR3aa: CASSGRDRVSYGYTF

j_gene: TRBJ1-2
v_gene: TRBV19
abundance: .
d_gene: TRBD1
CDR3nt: TGTGCCAGTAGTATTGACAGGGGCGGCTATGGCTACACCTTC
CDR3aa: CASSIDRGGYGYTF

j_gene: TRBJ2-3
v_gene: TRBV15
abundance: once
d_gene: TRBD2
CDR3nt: TGTGCCACCAGCAGAGTAGCGGGGGGTGATACGCAGTATTTT
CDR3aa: CATSRVAGGDTQYF

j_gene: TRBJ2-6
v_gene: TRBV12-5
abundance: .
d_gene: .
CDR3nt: TGTGCTAGTGGTTTGTCCCGACTGAAAAATGGGTCTGGGGCCAACGTCCTGACTTTC
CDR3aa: CASGLSRLKNGSGANVLTF

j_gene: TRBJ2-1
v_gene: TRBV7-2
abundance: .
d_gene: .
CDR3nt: TGTGCCAGCAGCTTATCGTACTACAATGAGCAGTTCTTC
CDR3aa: CASSLSYYNEQFF

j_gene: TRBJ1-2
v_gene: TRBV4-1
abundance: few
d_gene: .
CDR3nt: TGCGCCAGCAGCCACAGGGCTATTAACTATGGCTACACCTTC
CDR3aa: CASSHRAINYGYTF

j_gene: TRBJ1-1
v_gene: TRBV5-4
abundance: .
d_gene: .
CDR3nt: TGTGCCAGCAGCTTTAGTACAGGGAGTCGTACGAACACTGAAGCTTTCTTT
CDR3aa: CASSFSTGSRTNTEAFF

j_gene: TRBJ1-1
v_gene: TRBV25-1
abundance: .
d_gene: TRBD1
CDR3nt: TGTGCCAGCAGTGAGACAGGGAGGGCTTTCTTT
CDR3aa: CASSETGRAFF

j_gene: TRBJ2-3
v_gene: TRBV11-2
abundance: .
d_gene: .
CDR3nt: TGTGCCAGCAGCCTCGGCCAGGGAACAGATACGCAGTATTTT
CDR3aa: CASSLGQGTDTQYF

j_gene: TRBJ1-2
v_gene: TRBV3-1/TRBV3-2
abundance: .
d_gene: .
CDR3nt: TGTGCCAGCAGCCAAGAGGCCAGTAATTCCTACTATTATGGCTACACCTTC
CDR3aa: CASSQEASNSYYYGYTF

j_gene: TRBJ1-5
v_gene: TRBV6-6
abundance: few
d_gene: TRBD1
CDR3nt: TGTGCCAGCAGTTACAAGGGACAGGGGTTTCAGCCCCAGCATTTT
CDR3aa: CASSYKGQGFQPQHF

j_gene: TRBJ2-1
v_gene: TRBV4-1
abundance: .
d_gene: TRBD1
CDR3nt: TGCGCCAGCAGCCAAGAGACAGGGGGGTACAATGAGCAGTTCTTC
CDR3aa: CASSQETGGYNEQFF

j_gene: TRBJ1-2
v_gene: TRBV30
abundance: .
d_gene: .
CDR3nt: TGTGCCTGGAGCACCACACGAGGGAGGGGCTACACCTTC
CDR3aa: CAWSTTRGRGYTF

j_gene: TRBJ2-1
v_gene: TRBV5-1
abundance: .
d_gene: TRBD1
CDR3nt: TGCGCCAGCAGCTGGACAGGGTACAATGAGCAGTTCTTC
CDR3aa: CASSWTGYNEQFF

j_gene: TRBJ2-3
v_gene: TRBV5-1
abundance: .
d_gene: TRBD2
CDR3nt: TGCGCCAGCAGCAGGGGACTAGCGGGAGTGGATACGCAGTATTTT
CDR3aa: CASSRGLAGVDTQYF

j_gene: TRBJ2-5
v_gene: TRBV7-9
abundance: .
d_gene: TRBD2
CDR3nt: TGTGCCAGCAGCTTATCCACTAGCGGGGGCGGTGAGACCCAGTACTTC
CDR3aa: CASSLSTSGGGETQYF

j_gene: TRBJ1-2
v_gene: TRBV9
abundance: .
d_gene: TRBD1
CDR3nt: TGTGTCAGCAGCGTAGATGGACAGGGATCGGATGGCTACACCTTC
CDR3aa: CVSSVDGQGSDGYTF

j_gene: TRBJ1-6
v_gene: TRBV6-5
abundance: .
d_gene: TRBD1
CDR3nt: TGTGCCAGCAGTTATCGACAGGGGAATTCACCCCTCCACTTT
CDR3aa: CASSYRQGNSPLHF

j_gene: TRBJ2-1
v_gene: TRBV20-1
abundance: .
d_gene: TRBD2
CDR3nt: TGCAGTGCTAGTATAGCGGGATCCTACAATGAGCAGTTCTTC
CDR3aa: CSASIAGSYNEQFF

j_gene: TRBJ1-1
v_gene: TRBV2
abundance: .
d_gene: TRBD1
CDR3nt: TGTGCCAGCAGTCCGTCCCGGGACAGGGAAGGGGGGAACACTGAAGCTTTCTTT
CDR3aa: CASSPSRDREGGNTEAFF

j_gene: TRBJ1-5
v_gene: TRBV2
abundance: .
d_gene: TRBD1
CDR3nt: TGTGCCAGCAGTTTACAGGGGGCCAGCAATCAGCCCCAGCATTTT
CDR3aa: CASSLQGASNQPQHF

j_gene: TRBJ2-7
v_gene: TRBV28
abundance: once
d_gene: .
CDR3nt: TGTGCCAGCACGGGAAACCCTTTACGGGGATCCTACGAGCAGTACTTC
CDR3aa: CASTGNPLRGSYEQYF

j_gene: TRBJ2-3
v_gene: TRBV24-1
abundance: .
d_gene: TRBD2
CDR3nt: TGTGCCACCAGTGCTGGTAGCGGGCAGGCCACAGATACGCAGTATTTT
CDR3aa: CATSAGSGQATDTQYF

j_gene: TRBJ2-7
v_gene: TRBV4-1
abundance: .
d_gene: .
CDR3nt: TGCGCCAGCAGCCAAGAAAGCTCTTACGAGCAGTACTTC
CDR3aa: CASSQESSYEQYF

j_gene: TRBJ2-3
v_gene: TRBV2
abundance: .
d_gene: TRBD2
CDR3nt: TGTGCCAGCAGTGCGGTGCGGGAGGGTTACACGCAGTATTTT
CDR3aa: CASSAVREGYTQYF

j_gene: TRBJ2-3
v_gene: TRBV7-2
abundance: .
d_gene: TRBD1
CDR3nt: TGTGCCAGCAGCTCTAACCTCGGGACAGCTGCGCAGTATTTT
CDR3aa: CASSSNLGTAAQYF

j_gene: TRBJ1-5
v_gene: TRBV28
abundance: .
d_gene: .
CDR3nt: TGTGCCAGCAGTCCTACAGGAACCCCCTATCAGCCCCAGCATTTT
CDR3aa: CASSPTGTPYQPQHF

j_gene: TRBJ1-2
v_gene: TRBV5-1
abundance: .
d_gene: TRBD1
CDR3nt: TGCGCCAGCAGAAAAGAACAGGGGGATTACTATGGCTACACCTTC
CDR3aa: CASRKEQGDYYGYTF

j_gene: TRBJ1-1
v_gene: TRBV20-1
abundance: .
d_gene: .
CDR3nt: TGCAGTGCTAGAGACTACACTGAAGCTTTCTTT
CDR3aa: CSARDYTEAFF

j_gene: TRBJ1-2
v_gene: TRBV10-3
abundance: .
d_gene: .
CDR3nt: TGTGCCATCAGTGAGGACAGATCGTATGGCTACACCTTC
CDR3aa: CAISEDRSYGYTF

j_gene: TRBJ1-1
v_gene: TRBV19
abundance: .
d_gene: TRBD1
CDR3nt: TGTGCCAGTAGTACTCCGGGGGGGACAGCGAACACTGAAGCTTTCTTT
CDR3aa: CASSTPGGTANTEAFF

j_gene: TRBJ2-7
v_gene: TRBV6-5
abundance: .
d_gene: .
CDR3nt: TGTGCCAGCAGCCACTGGGCTACCTACGAGCAGTACTTC
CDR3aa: CASSHWATYEQYF

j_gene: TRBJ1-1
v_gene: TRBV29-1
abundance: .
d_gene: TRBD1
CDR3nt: TGCAGCGTCAAATCCCCGGGACAGGGTACCCAAGCTTTCTTT
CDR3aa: CSVKSPGQGTQAFF

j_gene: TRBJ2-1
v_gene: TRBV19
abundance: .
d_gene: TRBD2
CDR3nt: TGTGCCAGTAGAAAAACACCGGGACTAGTAGACAATGAGCAGTTCTTC
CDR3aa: CASRKTPGLVDNEQFF

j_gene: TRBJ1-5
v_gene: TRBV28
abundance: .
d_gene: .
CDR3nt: TGTGCCAGCAGTGAGGGTGTAGGCCAGCCCCAGCATTTT
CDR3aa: CASSEGVGQPQHF

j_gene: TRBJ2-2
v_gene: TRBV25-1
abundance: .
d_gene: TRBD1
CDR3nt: TGTGCCAGCAGGGAATCGGGGACAGGTCAAACCGGGGAGCTGTTTTTT
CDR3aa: CASRESGTGQTGELFF

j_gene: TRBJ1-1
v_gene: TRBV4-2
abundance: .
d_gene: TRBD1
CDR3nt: TGTGCCAGCAGCCATACATACAGGGGGACTGAAGCTTTCTTT
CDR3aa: CASSHTYRGTEAFF

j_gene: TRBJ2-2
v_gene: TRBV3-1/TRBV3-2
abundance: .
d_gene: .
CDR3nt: TGTGCCAGCAGCCAAGATGGGCTTTCGAACACCGGGGAGCTGTTTTTT
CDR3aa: CASSQDGLSNTGELFF

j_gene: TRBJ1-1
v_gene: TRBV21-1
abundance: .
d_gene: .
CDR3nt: TGTGCCAGCAGTGTGGAGGGGAGCACTGAAGCTTTCTTT
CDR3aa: CASSVEGSTEAFF

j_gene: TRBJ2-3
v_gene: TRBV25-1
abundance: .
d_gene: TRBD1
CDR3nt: TGTGCCAGCAGTGAATTCGGACAGGGGGCCATAGATACGCAGTATTTT
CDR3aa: CASSEFGQGAIDTQYF

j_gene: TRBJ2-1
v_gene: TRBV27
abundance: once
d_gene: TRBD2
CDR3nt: TGTGCCAGCAGTTTATCTGAAAGCGGGGGCGCCAATGAGCAGTTCTTC
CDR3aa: CASSLSESGGANEQFF

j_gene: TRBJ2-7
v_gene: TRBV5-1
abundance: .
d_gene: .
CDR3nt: TGCGCCAGCAGCGCGGGCCACGAGGGCACCTACGAGCAGTACTTC
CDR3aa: CASSAGHEGTYEQYF